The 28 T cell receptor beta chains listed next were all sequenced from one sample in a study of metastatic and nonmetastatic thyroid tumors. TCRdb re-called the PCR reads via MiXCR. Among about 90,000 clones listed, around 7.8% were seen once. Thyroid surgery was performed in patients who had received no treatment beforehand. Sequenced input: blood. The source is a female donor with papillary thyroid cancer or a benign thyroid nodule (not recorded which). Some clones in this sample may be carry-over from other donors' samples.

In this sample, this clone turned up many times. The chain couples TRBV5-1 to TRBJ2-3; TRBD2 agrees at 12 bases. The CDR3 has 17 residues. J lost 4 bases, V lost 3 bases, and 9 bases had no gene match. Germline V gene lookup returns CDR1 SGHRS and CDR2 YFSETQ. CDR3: CASSSGLAGPGADTQYF. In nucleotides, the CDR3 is TGCGCCAGCAGCTCCGGACTAGCGGGGCCCGGGGCAGATACGCAGTATTTT.

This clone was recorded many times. CDR3 protein: CASSVLPTSGGTTSTDTQYF. CDR3 DNA: TGTGCCAGCAGCGTACTCCCCACTAGCGGGGGGACTACGAGCACAGATACGCAGTATTTT. The V call is TRBV9, the J call TRBJ2-3, with TRBD2 matching 12 bases. The CDR3 runs to 20 residues. With 1 base clipped from V and 0 bases from J, the junction kept 12 bases outside the gene matches. The germline gives CDR1 SGDLS, CDR2 YYNGEE.

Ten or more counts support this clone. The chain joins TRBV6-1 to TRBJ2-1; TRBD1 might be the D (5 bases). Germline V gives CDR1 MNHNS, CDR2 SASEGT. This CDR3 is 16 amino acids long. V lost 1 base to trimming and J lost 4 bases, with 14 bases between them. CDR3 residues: CASSEGQLRQYNEQFF. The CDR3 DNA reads TGTGCCAGCAGTGAAGGCCAACTTCGACAGTACAATGAGCAGTTCTTC.

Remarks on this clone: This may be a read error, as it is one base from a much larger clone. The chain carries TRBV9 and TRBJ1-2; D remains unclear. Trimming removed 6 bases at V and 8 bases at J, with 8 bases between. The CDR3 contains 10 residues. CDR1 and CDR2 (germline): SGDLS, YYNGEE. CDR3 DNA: TGTGCCAGCATCCCTGGGGGCTACACCTTC. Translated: CASIPGGYTF.

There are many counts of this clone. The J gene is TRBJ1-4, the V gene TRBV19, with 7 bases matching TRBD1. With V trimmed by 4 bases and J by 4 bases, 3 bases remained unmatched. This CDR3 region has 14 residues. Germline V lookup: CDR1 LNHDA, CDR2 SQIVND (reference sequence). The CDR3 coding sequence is TGTGCCAGTAGTAGGGGACAGCTTAATGAAAAACTGTTTTTT. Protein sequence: CASSRGQLNEKLFF. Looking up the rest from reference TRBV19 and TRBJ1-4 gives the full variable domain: DGGITQSPKYLFRKEGQNVTLSCEQNLNHDAMYWYRQDPGQGLRLIYYSQIVNDFQKGDIAEGYSVSREKKESFPLTVTSAQKNPTAFYLCASSRGQLNEKLFFGSGTQLSVL.

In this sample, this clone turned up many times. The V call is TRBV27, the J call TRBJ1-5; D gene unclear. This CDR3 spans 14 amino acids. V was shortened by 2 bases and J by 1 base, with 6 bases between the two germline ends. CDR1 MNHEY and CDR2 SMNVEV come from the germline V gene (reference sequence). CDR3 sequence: CASSLIWSNQPQHF. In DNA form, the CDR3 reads TGTGCCAGCAGTTTAATTTGGAGCAATCAGCCCCAGCATTTT.

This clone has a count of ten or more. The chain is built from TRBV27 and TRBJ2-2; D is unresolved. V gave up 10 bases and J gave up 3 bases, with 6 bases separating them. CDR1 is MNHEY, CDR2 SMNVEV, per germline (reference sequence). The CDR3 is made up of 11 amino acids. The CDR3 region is CATRDTGELFF. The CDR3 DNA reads TGTGCCACCAGAGACACCGGGGAGCTGTTTTTT.

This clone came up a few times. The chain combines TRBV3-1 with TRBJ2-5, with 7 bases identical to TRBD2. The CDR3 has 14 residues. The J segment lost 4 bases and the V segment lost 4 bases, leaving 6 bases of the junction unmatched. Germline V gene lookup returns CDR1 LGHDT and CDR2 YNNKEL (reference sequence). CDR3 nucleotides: TGTGCCAGCAGCCTGGCGGGGGAGGGAGAGACCCAGTACTTC. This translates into CASSLAGEGETQYF.

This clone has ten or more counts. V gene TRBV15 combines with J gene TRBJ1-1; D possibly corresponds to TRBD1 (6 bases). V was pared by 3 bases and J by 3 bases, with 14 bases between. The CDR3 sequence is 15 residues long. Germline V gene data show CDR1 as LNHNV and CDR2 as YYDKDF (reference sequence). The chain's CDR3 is CATSRTNYRDTEAFF. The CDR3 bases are TGTGCCACCAGCAGGACGAATTACAGGGACACTGAAGCTTTCTTT.

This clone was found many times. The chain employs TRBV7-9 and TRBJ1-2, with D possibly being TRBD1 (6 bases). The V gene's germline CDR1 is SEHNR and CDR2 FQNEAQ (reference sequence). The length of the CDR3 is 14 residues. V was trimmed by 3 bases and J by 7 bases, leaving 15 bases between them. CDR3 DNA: TGTGCCAGCAGCTTGGGGGGGCCCCTCGGTGGCTACACCTTC. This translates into CASSLGGPLGGYTF. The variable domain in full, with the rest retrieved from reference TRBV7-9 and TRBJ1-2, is DTGVSQNPRHKITKRGQNVTFRCDPISEHNRLYWYRQTLGQGPEFLTYFQNEAQLEKSRLLSDRFSAERPKGSFSTLEIQRTEQGDSAMYLCASSLGGPLGGYTFGSGTRLTVV.

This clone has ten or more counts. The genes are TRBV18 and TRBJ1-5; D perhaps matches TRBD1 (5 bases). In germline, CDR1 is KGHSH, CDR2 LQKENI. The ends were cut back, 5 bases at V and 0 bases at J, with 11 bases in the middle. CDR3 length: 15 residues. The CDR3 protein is CASSTRQSSNQPQHF. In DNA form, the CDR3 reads TGTGCCAGCTCAACCCGACAGAGTAGCAATCAGCCCCAGCATTTT. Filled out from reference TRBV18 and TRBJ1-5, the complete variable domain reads NAGVMQNPRHLVRRRGQEARLRCSPMKGHSHVYWYRQLPEEGLKFMVYLQKENIIDESGMPKERFSAEFPKEGPSILRIQQVVRGDSAAYFCASSTRQSSNQPQHFGDGTRLSIL.

This CDR3 is CASSWGQSSYEQYF. The DNA of the CDR3 is TGTGCCAGCAGCTGGGGGCAGAGCTCCTACGAGCAGTACTTC. The chain combines TRBV5-4 with TRBJ2-7, with D perhaps matching TRBD1 (6 bases). This CDR3 contains 14 residues. V lost 3 bases to trimming and J lost 0 bases, with 10 bases between them. CDR1 and CDR2 (germline): SGHNT, YYREEE (reference sequence). Supplemented by reference TRBV5-4 and TRBJ2-7, the full variable domain reads ETGVTQSPTHLIKTRGQQVTLRCSSQSGHNTVSWYQQALGQGPQFIFQYYREEENGRGNFPPRFSGLQFPNYSSELNVNALELDDSALYLCASSWGQSSYEQYFGPGTRLTVT.

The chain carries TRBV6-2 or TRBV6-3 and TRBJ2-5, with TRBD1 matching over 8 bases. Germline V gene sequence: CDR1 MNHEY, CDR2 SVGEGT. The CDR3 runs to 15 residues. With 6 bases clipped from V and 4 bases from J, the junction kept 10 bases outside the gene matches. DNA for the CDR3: TGTGCCAGCAGCCCGACAGGGGCGGTTGGAGAGACCCAGTACTTC. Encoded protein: CASSPTGAVGETQYF.

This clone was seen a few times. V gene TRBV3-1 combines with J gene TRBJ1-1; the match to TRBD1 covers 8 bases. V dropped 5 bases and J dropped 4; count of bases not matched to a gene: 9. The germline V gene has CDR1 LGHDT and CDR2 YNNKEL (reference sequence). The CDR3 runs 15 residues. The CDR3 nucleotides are TGTGCCAGCAGCTCTCAGGGGGCGCAGGGCACTGAAGCTTTCTTT. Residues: CASSSQGAQGTEAFF.

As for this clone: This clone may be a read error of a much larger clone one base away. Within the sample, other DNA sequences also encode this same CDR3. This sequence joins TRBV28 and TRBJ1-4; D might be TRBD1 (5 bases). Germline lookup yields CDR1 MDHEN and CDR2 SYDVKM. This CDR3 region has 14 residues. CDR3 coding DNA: TGTGCCATCCTTCCGGGCAGGGCAAATGAAAAGCTGTTTTTT. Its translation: CAILPGRANEKLFF. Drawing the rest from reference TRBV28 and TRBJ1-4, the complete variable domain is DVKVTQSSRYLVKRTGEKVFLECVQDMDHENMFWYRQDPGLGLRLIYFSYDVKMKEKGDIPEGYSVSREKKERFSLILESASTNQTSMYLCAILPGRANEKLFFGSGTQLSVL.

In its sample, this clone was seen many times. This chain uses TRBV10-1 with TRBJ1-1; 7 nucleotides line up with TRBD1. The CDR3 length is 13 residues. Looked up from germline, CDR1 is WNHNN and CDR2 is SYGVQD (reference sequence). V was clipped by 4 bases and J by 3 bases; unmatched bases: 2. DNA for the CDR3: TGCGCCAGCAGTGGAACAGGGGACACTGAAGCTTTCTTT. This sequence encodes CASSGTGDTEAFF.

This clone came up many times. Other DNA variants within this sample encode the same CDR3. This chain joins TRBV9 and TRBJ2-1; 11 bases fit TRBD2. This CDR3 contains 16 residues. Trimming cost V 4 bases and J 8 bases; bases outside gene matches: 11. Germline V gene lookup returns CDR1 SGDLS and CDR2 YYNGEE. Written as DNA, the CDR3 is TGTGCCAGCAGCCCGCTAGCGGGGGGCCCCAGGGATGAGCAGTTCTTC. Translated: CASSPLAGGPRDEQFF.

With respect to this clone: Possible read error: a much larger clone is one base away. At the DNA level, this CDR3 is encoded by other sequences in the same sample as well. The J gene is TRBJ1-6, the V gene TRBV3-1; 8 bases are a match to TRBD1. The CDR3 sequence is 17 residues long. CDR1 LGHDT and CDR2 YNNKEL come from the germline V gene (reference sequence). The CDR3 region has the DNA TGTGCCAGCACCTCTGGACAGGGTGGGTTAGGATATTCACCCCTTCACTTT. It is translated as CASTSGQGGLGYSPLHF.

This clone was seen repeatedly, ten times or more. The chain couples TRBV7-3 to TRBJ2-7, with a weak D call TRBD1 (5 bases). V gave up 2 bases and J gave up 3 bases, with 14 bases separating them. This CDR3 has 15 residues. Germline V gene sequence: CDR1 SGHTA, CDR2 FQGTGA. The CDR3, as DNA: TGTGCCAGCAGCTTAGCCAGGGCCAATATCTACGAGCAGTACTTC. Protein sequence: CASSLARANIYEQYF.

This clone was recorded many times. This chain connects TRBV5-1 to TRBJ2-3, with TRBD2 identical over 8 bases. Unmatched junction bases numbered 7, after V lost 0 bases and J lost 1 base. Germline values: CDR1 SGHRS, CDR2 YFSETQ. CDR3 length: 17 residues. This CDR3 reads CASSLGRPAGGTDTQYF. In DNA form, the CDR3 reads TGCGCCAGCAGCTTGGGCCGGCCAGCGGGGGGCACAGATACGCAGTATTTT.

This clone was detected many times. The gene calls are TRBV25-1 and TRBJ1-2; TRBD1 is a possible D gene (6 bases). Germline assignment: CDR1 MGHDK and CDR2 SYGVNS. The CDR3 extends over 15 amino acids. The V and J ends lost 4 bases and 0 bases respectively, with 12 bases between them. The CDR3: CASSGRGDSNYGYTF. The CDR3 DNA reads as TGTGCCAGCAGTGGGAGGGGGGATTCTAACTATGGCTACACCTTC.

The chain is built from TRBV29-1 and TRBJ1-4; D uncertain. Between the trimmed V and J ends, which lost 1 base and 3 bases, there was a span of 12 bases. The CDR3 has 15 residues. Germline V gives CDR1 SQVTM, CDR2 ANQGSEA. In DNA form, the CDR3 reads TGCAGCGTTGAAGGGTACAGTACGCCTAATGAAAAACTGTTTTTT. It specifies CSVEGYSTPNEKLFF.

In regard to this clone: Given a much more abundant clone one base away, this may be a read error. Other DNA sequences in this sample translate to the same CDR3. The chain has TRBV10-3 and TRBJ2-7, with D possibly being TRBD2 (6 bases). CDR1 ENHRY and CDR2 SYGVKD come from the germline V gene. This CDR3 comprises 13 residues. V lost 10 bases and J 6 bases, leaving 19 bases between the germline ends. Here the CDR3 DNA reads TGTGCCAAGACCGTGGGCGGGGACCGCGAGCAGTACTTC. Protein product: CAKTVGGDREQYF.

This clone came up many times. The CDR3 loop reads CASSAGLISDTQYF. CDR3 coding DNA: TGTGCCAGCAGCGCCGGACTGATCTCTGATACGCAGTATTTT. This rearrangement joins TRBV11-3 to TRBJ2-3; D is possibly TRBD2 (5 bases). The V end was cut by 5 bases, the J end by 6 bases, with 15 bases between. This CDR3 is built from 14 residues. Germline CDR1 reads SGHNT; CDR2 reads YENEEA.

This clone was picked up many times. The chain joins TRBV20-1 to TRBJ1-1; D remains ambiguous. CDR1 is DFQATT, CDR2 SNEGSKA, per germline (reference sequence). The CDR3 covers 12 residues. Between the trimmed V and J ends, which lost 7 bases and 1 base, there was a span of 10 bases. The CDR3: CSGRYGNTEAFF. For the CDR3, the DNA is TGCAGTGGAAGGTACGGGAACACTGAAGCTTTCTTT.

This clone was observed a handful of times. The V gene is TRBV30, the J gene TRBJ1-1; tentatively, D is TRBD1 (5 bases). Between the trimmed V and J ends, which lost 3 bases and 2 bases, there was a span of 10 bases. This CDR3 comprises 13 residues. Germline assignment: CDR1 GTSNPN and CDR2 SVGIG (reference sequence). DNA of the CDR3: TGTGCCTGGAGACCCCAGGGTAACACTGAAGCTTTCTTT. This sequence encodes CAWRPQGNTEAFF.

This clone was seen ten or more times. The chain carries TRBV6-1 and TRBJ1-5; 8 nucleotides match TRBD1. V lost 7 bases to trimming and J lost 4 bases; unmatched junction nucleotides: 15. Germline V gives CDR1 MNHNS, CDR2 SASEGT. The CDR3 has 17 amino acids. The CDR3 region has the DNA TGTGCCAGCATCGGGCAGGGGGCGGTGGATGGGAATCAGCCCCAGCATTTT. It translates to CASIGQGAVDGNQPQHF.

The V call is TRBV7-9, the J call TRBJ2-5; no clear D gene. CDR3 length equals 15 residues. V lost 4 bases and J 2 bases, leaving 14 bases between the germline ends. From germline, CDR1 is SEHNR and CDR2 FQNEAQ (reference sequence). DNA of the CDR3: TGTGCCAGCAGCTCTCCCTGGTCGGCACAAGAGACCCAGTACTTC. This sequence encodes CASSSPWSAQETQYF.